One sample yielded the 22 T cell receptor beta chains listed below, sequenced in a study of CD8 T cells in ankylosing spondylitis. TCRdb reprocessed the 5' RACE reads with MiXCR, giving one entry per CDR3 protein. The profile shows some 240,000 distinct CDR3 sequences, around 25% of them singletons. Sequencing used blood, either unsorted or a sorted T cell fraction (not recorded which). These TCRs come from a male donor with ankylosing spondylitis or in good health (not recorded which).

This chain uses TRBV20-1 with TRBJ2-1; 7 bases are a match to TRBD1. The V segment lost 6 bases and the J segment 7 bases; nucleotides outside the gene matches: 12. The CDR3 length is 14 residues. CDR1 is DFQATT and CDR2 is SNEGSKA in the germline V gene (reference sequence). CDR3 DNA: TGCAGTGCGCGCCGGGACAGCCTACTTAATGAGCAGTTCTTC. It translates to CSARRDSLLNEQFF.

This clonotype appeared a few times. The chain combines TRBV12-3 or TRBV12-4 with TRBJ2-3; TRBD2 matches 9 bases. CDR3 size: 14 residues. Trimming removed 8 bases from V and 12 bases from J; junction bases left unmatched: 15. CDR3 region: CASLPGLARSAQYF. DNA of the CDR3: TGTGCCAGCCTCCCGGGACTAGCACGATCCGCCCAGTATTTT.

The chain carries TRBV6-5 and TRBJ2-7; possible D gene TRBD1, 6 bases. This CDR3 is built from 12 residues. Between the trimmed V and J ends, which lost 6 bases and 7 bases, there was a span of 13 bases. The V gene's germline CDR1 is MNHEY and CDR2 SVGAGI. The CDR3 sequence is CASSPQGGEQYF. The DNA of the CDR3 is TGTGCCAGCAGCCCACAGGGCGGGGAGCAGTACTTC.

This clonotype came up many times. The chain links TRBV12-3 or TRBV12-4 to TRBJ2-7, with 7 bases identical to TRBD1. Trimming cost V 6 bases and J 9 bases; bases outside gene matches: 8. The CDR3 spans 12 residues. CDR3 bases: TGTGCCAGCAGAGTCGGGACAGCGATGCAGTACTTC. The encoded protein is CASRVGTAMQYF.

This sequence joins TRBV20-1 and TRBJ2-6; D remains ambiguous. Germline CDR1 is DFQATT and CDR2 is SNEGSKA (reference sequence). This CDR3 is built from 16 residues. Trimming took off 2 bases at V and 4 bases at J, with 15 bases between the two ends. This CDR3 reads CSARTRRTAGANVLTF. The CDR3 DNA follows: TGCAGTGCTAGAACACGCCGGACGGCGGGGGCCAACGTCCTGACTTTC.

This clonotype showed up just a few times. CDR3 residues: CASRVRPGRITEAFF. In DNA, the CDR3 is TGTGCCAGCAGAGTCCGTCCGGGTCGAATCACTGAAGCTTTCTTT. The chain employs TRBV6-1 and TRBJ1-1; D is undetermined. V was pared by 6 bases and J by 4 bases, with 18 bases between. The CDR3 has 15 residues. The germline V gene has CDR1 MNHNS and CDR2 SASEGT.

Many counts were recorded for this clonotype. The genes are TRBV28 and TRBJ2-3; D unclear. Trimming pared 7 bases from V and 2 bases from J, leaving 7 bases between. Germline lookup yields CDR1 MDHEN and CDR2 SYDVKM. There are 12 residues in the CDR3. CDR3 coding DNA: TGTGCCAGCACCCGGTACACAGATACGCAGTATTTT. As protein: CASTRYTDTQYF.

This chain links TRBV2 with TRBJ2-1; 7 bases match TRBD2. Germline CDR1 SNHLY, CDR2 FYNNEI. The V gene end was trimmed by 7 bases and the J gene end by 2 bases; junction bases not matched to a gene: 8. This CDR3 has 15 residues. The CDR3 region is CASTILAEPYNEQFF. As DNA, the CDR3 is TGTGCCAGCACCATCCTAGCGGAACCCTACAATGAGCAGTTCTTC.

This clonotype was detected a few times. The V and J genes are TRBV29-1 and TRBJ2-5; D is uncertain. CDR1 and CDR2 from the germline V gene are SQVTM and ANQGSEA. V was cut by 4 bases and J by 5 bases, with 2 bases left in between. This CDR3 contains 9 residues. Here the CDR3 DNA reads TGCAGCGTTGCCGAGACCCAGTACTTC. This gives the protein CSVAETQYF.

This clonotype was counted many times. The chain uses TRBV9 and TRBJ2-4, with TRBD1 as a possible D gene (6 bases). Germline CDR1 and CDR2: SGDLS and YYNGEE. Trimming left V 4 bases short and J 6 bases short, with 17 bases between. The CDR3 is 15 residues long. This CDR3 reads CASSIQGGPGNIQYF. In DNA form, the CDR3 reads TGTGCCAGCAGCATACAAGGGGGACCGGGAAACATTCAGTACTTC.

In this sample, this clonotype turned up a few times. The V call is TRBV12-3 or TRBV12-4, the J call TRBJ2-3, with 8 bases fitting TRBD2. V trimming: 1 base; J trimming: 1 base; junction bases outside the gene matches: 1. The CDR3 runs to 15 residues. CDR3 loop: CASSLDSGGTDTQYF. In DNA form, the CDR3 reads TGTGCCAGCAGTTTAGATAGCGGGGGCACAGATACGCAGTATTTT.

This clonotype was seen at least ten times. The chain has TRBV6-1 and TRBJ2-2; D remains unclear. This CDR3 spans 15 amino acids. V dropped 8 bases and J dropped 0 bases, with 13 bases sitting between them. From germline, CDR1 is MNHNS and CDR2 SASEGT. The CDR3 DNA is TGTGCCAGCTCAGCGATCGTCGCGAACACCGGGGAGCTGTTTTTT. This translates into CASSAIVANTGELFF.

There are a few counts of this clonotype. The chain employs TRBV19 and TRBJ1-1; D unresolved. This CDR3 is built from 12 residues. Germline loops: CDR1 LNHDA, CDR2 SQIVND (reference sequence). Trimming stripped 6 bases from V and 4 bases from J, with 9 bases between. The CDR3 here is CASSPARTEAFF. In DNA form, the CDR3 reads TGTGCCAGTAGCCCGGCGCGCACTGAAGCTTTCTTT.

The rearrangement links TRBV20-1 to TRBJ2-3, with D possibly being TRBD2 (5 bases). CDR1 is DFQATT, CDR2 SNEGSKA, per germline (reference sequence). This CDR3 is 16 amino acids long. V lost 3 bases to trimming and J lost 0 bases, with 16 bases between them. CDR3 region: CSASKPGGPSTDTQYF. Written as DNA, the CDR3 is TGCAGTGCTAGCAAACCGGGCGGGCCCAGCACAGATACGCAGTATTTT.

This clonotype was recorded at least ten times. The chain uses TRBV4-2 and TRBJ2-3; TRBD1 matches at 8 bases. J lost 0 bases, V lost 3 bases, and 2 bases had no gene match. Germline V gene data show CDR1 as LGHNA and CDR2 as YNFKEQ. The CDR3 loop spans 15 amino acids. The CDR3 coding sequence is TGTGCCAGCAGCCAGGACAGGGTTAGCACAGATACGCAGTATTTT. Amino acid sequence: CASSQDRVSTDTQYF.

The J gene is TRBJ2-5, the V gene TRBV10-3, with 7 bases identical to TRBD2. The CDR3 totals 13 residues. J gave up 4 bases and V 6 bases, and 5 bases lay outside the gene matches. Germline CDR1 reads ENHRY; CDR2 reads SYGVKD. In nucleotides, the CDR3 is TGTGCCATCAGAAGGGAGCGGGGAGAGACCCAGTACTTC. Translated, it gives CAIRRERGETQYF.

This clonotype turned up a few times. The chain couples TRBV7-2 to TRBJ2-7; 12 bases are shared with TRBD2. The V gene end was trimmed by 6 bases and the J gene end by 3 bases; junction bases not matched to a gene: 6. The germline CDR1 and CDR2 sequences are SGHTA and FQGNSA. The CDR3 has 15 amino acids. The CDR3 coding sequence is TGTGCCAGCAGAAGGACTAGCGGGGCAAACTACGAGCAGTACTTC. This sequence encodes CASRRTSGANYEQYF. Based on the CDR3 plus reference TRBV7-2 and TRBJ2-7, the full variable domain is GAGVSQSPSNKVTEKGKDVELRCDPISGHTALYWYRQSLGQGLEFLIYFQGNSAPDKSGLPSDRFSAERTGGSVSTLTIQRTQQEDSAVYLCASRRTSGANYEQYFGPGTRLTVT.

In this sample, this clonotype turned up many times. Its ends do not fully match the called genes, so a read error is possible. V is TRBV20-1 and J is TRBJ1-2; perhaps TRBD1 as D (6 bases). This CDR3 spans 14 amino acids. Germline assignment: CDR1 DFQATT and CDR2 SNEGSKA (reference sequence). The DNA of the CDR3 is TGCAGTGCGAGAGGGGGTCTTGGCGACTATGGCTACACCTTC. Translated, it gives CSARGGLGDYGYTF.

Ten or more counts support this clonotype. The chain links TRBV29-1 to TRBJ2-1, with D uncertain. The CDR3 is 14 residues long. CDR1 SQVTM and CDR2 ANQGSEA come from the germline V gene. V was shortened by 8 bases and J by 7 bases, with 21 bases between the two germline ends. The CDR3, as DNA: TGCAGCTTCTGGAAACCGAACTTGGGAAATGAGCAGTTCTTC. As protein: CSFWKPNLGNEQFF.

This clonotype has a count of ten or more. The V call is TRBV10-3, the J call TRBJ2-1, with 10 bases fitting TRBD2. The germline V gene encodes CDR1 ENHRY and CDR2 SYGVKD. This CDR3 is 16 amino acids long. The V and J ends lost 6 bases and 4 bases, in that order; junction bases with no gene match: 9. The CDR3 loop reads CAISYHVAGGYNEQFF. CDR3 bases: TGTGCCATCAGCTACCACGTAGCGGGGGGTTACAATGAGCAGTTCTTC.

The J gene is TRBJ2-3, the V gene TRBV20-1, with a weak D call TRBD2 (6 bases). CDR1 DFQATT and CDR2 SNEGSKA come from the germline V gene (reference sequence). The CDR3 covers 13 residues. The CDR3 sequence is CRGLGGYTDTQYF. For the CDR3, the DNA is TGCAGGGGGCTGGGGGGTTACACAGATACGCAGTATTTT.

This clonotype has a handful of counts. The gene calls are TRBV29-1 and TRBJ2-3; D uncertain. This CDR3 has 11 amino acids. Trimming took off 4 bases at V and 4 bases at J, with 6 bases between the two ends. Germline V CDR1 and CDR2: SQVTM, ANQGSEA. The CDR3: CSVVEPDTQYF. The CDR3 nucleotides read TGCAGCGTTGTTGAACCAGATACGCAGTATTTT.